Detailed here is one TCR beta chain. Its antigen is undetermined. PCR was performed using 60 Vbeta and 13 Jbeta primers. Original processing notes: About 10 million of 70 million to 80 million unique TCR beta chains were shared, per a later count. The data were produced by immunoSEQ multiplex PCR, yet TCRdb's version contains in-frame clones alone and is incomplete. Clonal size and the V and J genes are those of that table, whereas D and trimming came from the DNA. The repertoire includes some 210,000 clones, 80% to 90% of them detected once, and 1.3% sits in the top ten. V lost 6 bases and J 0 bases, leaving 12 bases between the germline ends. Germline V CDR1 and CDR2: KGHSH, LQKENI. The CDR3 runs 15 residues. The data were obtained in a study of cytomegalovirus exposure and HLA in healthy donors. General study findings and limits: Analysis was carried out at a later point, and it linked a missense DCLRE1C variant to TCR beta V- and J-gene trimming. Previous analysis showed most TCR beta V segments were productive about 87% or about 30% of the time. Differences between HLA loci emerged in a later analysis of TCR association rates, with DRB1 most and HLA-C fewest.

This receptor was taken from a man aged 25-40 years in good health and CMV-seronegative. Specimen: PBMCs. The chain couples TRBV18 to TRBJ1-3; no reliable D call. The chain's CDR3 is CASSPRVASGNTIYF. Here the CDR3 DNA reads TGTGCCAGCTCTCCCCGGGTGGCCTCTGGAAACACCATATATTTT.